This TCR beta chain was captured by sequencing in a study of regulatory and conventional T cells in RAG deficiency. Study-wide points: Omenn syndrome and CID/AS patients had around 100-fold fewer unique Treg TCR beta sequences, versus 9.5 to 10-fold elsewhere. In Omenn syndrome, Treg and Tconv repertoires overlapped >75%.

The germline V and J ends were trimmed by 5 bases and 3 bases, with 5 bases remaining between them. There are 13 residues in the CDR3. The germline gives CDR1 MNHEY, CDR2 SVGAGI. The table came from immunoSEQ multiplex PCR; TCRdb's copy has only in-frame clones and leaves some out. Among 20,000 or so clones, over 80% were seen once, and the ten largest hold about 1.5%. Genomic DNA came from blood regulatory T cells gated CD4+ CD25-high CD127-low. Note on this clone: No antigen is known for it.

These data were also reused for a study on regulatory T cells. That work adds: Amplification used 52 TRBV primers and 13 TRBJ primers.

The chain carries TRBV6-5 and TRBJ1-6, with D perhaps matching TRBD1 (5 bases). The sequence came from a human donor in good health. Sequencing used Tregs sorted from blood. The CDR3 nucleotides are TGTGCCAGCAGTGACAGCTATAATTCACCCCTCCACTTT. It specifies CASSDSYNSPLHF.